Listed here are 29 T cell receptor beta chains from one sample, sequenced in a study of blood T cell repertoires in COVID-19. The protocol was immunoSEQ multiplex PCR, while the TCRdb copy is restricted to in-frame clones and leaves out a portion. This sample has 85,000 to 100,000 clones; around 88% occur once, and the top ten carry around 2%. Input material: peripheral blood. The receptors come from a middle-aged man with COVID-19, enrolled during active disease.

This chain joins TRBV27 and TRBJ2-4, with 10 bases aligning to TRBD2. With 3 bases clipped from V and 3 bases from J, the junction kept 8 bases outside the gene matches. The CDR3 loop spans 17 amino acids. Germline values: CDR1 MNHEY, CDR2 SMNVEV (reference sequence). The CDR3 coding sequence is TGTGCCAGCAGTTTGCAACGGACTAGCGGTCTCAAAAACATTCAGTACTTC. Translation: CASSLQRTSGLKNIQYF.

The J gene is TRBJ2-7, the V gene TRBV4-1, with 11 bases aligning to TRBD1. Germline CDR1 is MGHRA and CDR2 is YSYEKL. CDR3 size: 16 residues. With V trimmed by 1 base and J by 6 bases, 8 bases remained unmatched. The CDR3 sequence is CASSQGPDRGQVEQYF. CDR3 coding DNA: TGCGCCAGCAGCCAAGGTCCGGACAGGGGGCAGGTCGAGCAGTACTTC.

The gene calls are TRBV19 and TRBJ2-1; D unresolved. The V gene lost 5 bases and the J gene lost 9 bases, with 11 bases spanning the gap. The length of the CDR3 is 12 residues. Per germline, CDR1 LNHDA and CDR2 SQIVND (reference sequence). The CDR3 loop reads CASSAFVAEQFF. DNA of the CDR3: TGTGCCAGTAGTGCTTTCGTGGCTGAGCAGTTCTTC.

The J gene is TRBJ1-2, the V gene TRBV5-1; the D gene is possibly TRBD1 (5 bases). This CDR3 region has 13 residues. V was shortened by 6 bases and J by 3 bases, with 12 bases between the two germline ends. In germline, CDR1 is SGHRS, CDR2 YFSETQ. The CDR3 DNA reads TGCGCCAGCACGGGACTGTCTGACTATGGCTACACCTTC. Translating gives CASTGLSDYGYTF.

The chain is built from TRBV5-1 and TRBJ2-1; 9 nucleotides agree with TRBD2. The V gene's germline CDR1 is SGHRS and CDR2 YFSETQ. This CDR3 is 17 amino acids long. V was clipped by 4 bases and J by 4 bases; unmatched bases: 12. The CDR3 DNA is TGCGCCAGCAGCCCCCTCGGTGCTAGCGGGGCGTACAATGAGCAGTTCTTC. It translates to CASSPLGASGAYNEQFF.

This clone came up a few times. V usage is TRBV4-1 and J usage is TRBJ1-5, with D perhaps matching TRBD1 (5 bases). Trimming left V 0 bases short and J 5 bases short, with 14 bases between. The CDR3 runs 16 residues. Per the germline V gene, CDR1 is MGHRA and CDR2 is YSYEKL. The CDR3, as DNA: TGCGCCAGCAGCCAAGATGAGGCGTCGGGGGATCAGCCCCAGCATTTT. Encoded protein: CASSQDEASGDQPQHF.

The rearrangement joins TRBV3-1 (or the pseudogene TRBV3-2) to TRBJ1-1; a possible D gene is TRBD1 (5 bases). This CDR3 spans 14 amino acids. The V gene's germline CDR1 is LGHDT and CDR2 YNNKEL (reference sequence). Trimming took off 4 bases at V and 5 bases at J, with 14 bases between the two ends. CDR3 residues: CASSLGAGRTEAFF. The CDR3 DNA reads TGTGCCAGCAGCCTAGGGGCGGGGAGGACTGAAGCTTTCTTT.

V is TRBV19 and J is TRBJ1-3; D gene ambiguous. The CDR3 is 11 residues long. Germline assignment: CDR1 LNHDA and CDR2 SQIVND (reference sequence). Trimming left V 8 bases short and J 0 bases short, with 2 bases between. CDR3 DNA sequence: TGTGCCAGTTACTCTGGAAACACCATATATTTT. The encoded protein is CASYSGNTIYF.

The J gene is TRBJ2-7, the V gene TRBV5-6; D possibly corresponds to TRBD2 (6 bases). CDR3 size: 14 residues. CDR1 SGHDT and CDR2 YYEEEE come from the germline V gene. The V gene lost 0 bases and the J gene lost 5 bases, with 12 bases spanning the gap. The CDR3 spells CASSLDGGTNEQYF. The CDR3 region has the DNA TGTGCCAGCAGCTTGGATGGGGGGACCAACGAGCAGTACTTC.

V and J are TRBV5-1 and TRBJ2-1; TRBD2 matches 11 bases. V was pared by 3 bases and J by 2 bases, with 4 bases of the junction left unmatched. CDR1 is SGHRS and CDR2 is YFSETQ in the germline V gene. The CDR3 covers 16 residues. The CDR3 protein is CASSSGTSGAYNEQFF. CDR3 in DNA: TGCGCCAGCAGCTCTGGGACTAGCGGAGCCTACAATGAGCAGTTCTTC.

The V call is TRBV9, the J call TRBJ2-1; 9 bases align to TRBD2. The germline CDR1 and CDR2 sequences are SGDLS and YYNGEE. The CDR3 totals 16 residues. The ends lost 0 bases at V and 3 bases at J; junction bases unmatched: 4. CDR3 DNA sequence: TGTGCCAGCAGCGTAGTAGCGGGGGTTAGCTACAATGAGCAGTTCTTC. Translated, it gives CASSVVAGVSYNEQFF.

This clone was seen only a few times. The V and J genes are TRBV7-2 and TRBJ2-1; D remains ambiguous. Germline V lookup: CDR1 SGHTA, CDR2 FQGNSA. Trimming took 5 bases from V and 0 from J, leaving 8 bases between them. CDR3 length equals 14 residues. Here the CDR3 reads CASSPISSYNEQFF. CDR3 sequence (DNA): TGTGCCAGCAGCCCGATTAGCTCCTACAATGAGCAGTTCTTC.

The V and J genes are TRBV11-2 and TRBJ2-5; the D gene is possibly TRBD2 (6 bases). V lost 1 base to trimming and J lost 0 bases, with 18 bases between them. The CDR3 runs to 18 residues. Germline V gene sequence: CDR1 SGHAT, CDR2 FQNNGV. The CDR3 region has the DNA TGTGCCAGCAGCTTAGGGTACGGCGGTAGCGGAAACCAAGAGACCCAGTACTTC. Translating it yields CASSLGYGGSGNQETQYF.

The rearrangement links TRBV19 to TRBJ1-6; 7 nucleotides align to TRBD1. The ends lost 3 bases at V and 7 bases at J; junction bases unmatched: 12. The CDR3 is 17 residues long. In germline, CDR1 is LNHDA, CDR2 SQIVND (reference sequence). The CDR3 DNA reads as TGTGCCAGTAGTATGGGTGGAGGGGCAGGGGGAAATTCACCCCTCCACTTT. Translated, it gives CASSMGGGAGGNSPLHF.

The V call is TRBV11-2, the J call TRBJ1-2, with 11 bases matching TRBD1. The CDR3 has 14 amino acids. Germline trimming cut 3 bases from V and 7 bases from J; bases unmatched to any gene: 4. The germline V gene encodes CDR1 SGHAT and CDR2 FQNNGV. For the CDR3, the DNA is TGTGCCAGCAGCTTGAAGGGACAGGGGGGTGGCTACACCTTC. Protein: CASSLKGQGGGYTF.

This chain connects TRBV25-1 to TRBJ1-2; unclear D gene. This CDR3 is 14 amino acids long. V was clipped by 7 bases and J by 4 bases, with 16 bases between them. Germline CDR1 is MGHDK and CDR2 is SYGVNS. CDR3 sequence reads: CASNPGLGSYGYTF. CDR3 DNA: TGTGCCAGCAACCCGGGCCTGGGGAGCTATGGCTACACCTTC.

The rearrangement links TRBV6-2 or TRBV6-3 to TRBJ2-1, with TRBD1 matching 7 bases. The CDR3 length is 13 residues. CDR1 MNHEY and CDR2 SVGEGT come from the germline V gene. Trimming removed 2 bases from V and 15 bases from J; junction bases left unmatched: 10. The DNA for the CDR3 is TGTGCCAGCAGTTACGGGACAGCCCCCGTAGGGTTCTTC. Amino acid sequence: CASSYGTAPVGFF.

V and J are TRBV28 and TRBJ2-7; perhaps TRBD1 as D (6 bases). Trimming shortened V by 5 bases and J by 1 base, and 9 bases separated the two germline ends. Germline V gene sequence: CDR1 MDHEN, CDR2 SYDVKM. The length of the CDR3 is 13 residues. CDR3 sequence: CASSPGQSYEQYF. The CDR3 DNA sequence: TGTGCCAGCAGTCCGGGACAATCCTACGAGCAGTACTTC. Together with reference TRBV28 and TRBJ2-7, the CDR3 gives the full variable domain: DVKVTQSSRYLVKRTGEKVFLECVQDMDHENMFWYRQDPGLGLRLIYFSYDVKMKEKGDIPEGYSVSREKKERFSLILESASTNQTSMYLCASSPGQSYEQYFGPGTRLTVT.

The chain joins TRBV18 to TRBJ1-1, with D uncertain. Between the trimmed V and J ends, which lost 0 bases and 4 bases, there was a span of 9 bases. CDR3 size: 14 residues. Per the germline V gene, CDR1 is KGHSH and CDR2 is LQKENI. The CDR3 region has the DNA TGTGCCAGCTCACCACCCGGGGTGGCCACTGAAGCTTTCTTT. Its translation is CASSPPGVATEAFF. The variable domain in full, with the rest retrieved from reference TRBV18 and TRBJ1-1, is NAGVMQNPRHLVRRRGQEARLRCSPMKGHSHVYWYRQLPEEGLKFMVYLQKENIIDESGMPKERFSAEFPKEGPSILRIQQVVRGDSAAYFCASSPPGVATEAFFGQGTRLTVV.

The genes are TRBV27 and TRBJ2-3; D is perhaps TRBD2 (5 bases). V lost 3 bases and J 1 base, leaving 11 bases between the germline ends. The V gene's germline CDR1 is MNHEY and CDR2 SMNVEV (reference sequence). The CDR3 is made up of 15 amino acids. This CDR3 is CASSFSSLGTDTQYF. CDR3 sequence (DNA): TGTGCCAGCAGTTTCTCTAGCTTGGGCACAGATACGCAGTATTTT.

V gene TRBV5-1 combines with J gene TRBJ2-3, with 7 bases that match TRBD2. The germline gives CDR1 SGHRS, CDR2 YFSETQ. The length of the CDR3 is 16 residues. V gave up 3 bases and J gave up 6 bases; unmatched junction bases: 13. The CDR3 region has the DNA TGCGCCAGCAGCTCCGCCCTAGCGGCGGGTGGGGATACGCAGTATTTT. Translation: CASSSALAAGGDTQYF.

This clone has just one count. The CDR3 loop reads CAAGGLYMNTEAFF. Written as DNA, the CDR3 is TGTGCCGCAGGGGGCCTTTACATGAACACTGAAGCTTTCTTT. The chain has TRBV6-5 and TRBJ1-1, with TRBD1 identical over 8 bases. Germline values: CDR1 MNHEY, CDR2 SVGAGI. The J segment lost 0 bases and the V segment lost 11 bases, leaving 8 bases of the junction unmatched. CDR3 length: 14 amino acids.

The chain combines TRBV18 with TRBJ1-3, with D maybe TRBD1 (6 bases). CDR1 is KGHSH and CDR2 is LQKENI in the germline V gene. The CDR3 sequence is 17 residues long. Deletions cut 0 bases from V and 0 bases from J, with 12 bases between. The CDR3 DNA sequence: TGTGCCAGCTCACCACCGGACAGCGGACTCTCTGGAAACACCATATATTTT. This encodes CASSPPDSGLSGNTIYF. Filled out from reference TRBV18 and TRBJ1-3, the complete variable domain reads NAGVMQNPRHLVRRRGQEARLRCSPMKGHSHVYWYRQLPEEGLKFMVYLQKENIIDESGMPKERFSAEFPKEGPSILRIQQVVRGDSAAYFCASSPPDSGLSGNTIYFGEGSWLTVV.

The table lists this clone with a count of one. The gene calls are TRBV19 and TRBJ1-5; TRBD1 is a possible D gene (6 bases). The length of the CDR3 is 13 residues. V lost 4 bases and J 5 bases, leaving 9 bases between the germline ends. Germline values: CDR1 LNHDA, CDR2 SQIVND (reference sequence). The CDR3 protein is CASSTQGDQPQHF. Written as DNA, the CDR3 is TGTGCCAGTAGTACACAGGGAGATCAGCCCCAGCATTTT.

This clone was observed a few times. The chain recombines TRBV3-1 (or the pseudogene TRBV3-2) with TRBJ1-2; D may be TRBD1 (5 bases). Trimming left V 4 bases short and J 4 bases short, with 13 bases between. Germline V gene data show CDR1 as LGHDT and CDR2 as YNNKEL (reference sequence). This CDR3 comprises 14 residues. The CDR3 DNA reads as TGTGCCAGCAGCCCCGGGACTCCAGCCTATGGCTACACCTTC. It specifies CASSPGTPAYGYTF.

This clone came up once. The chain combines TRBV16 with TRBJ1-3; no clear D. V was clipped by 1 base and J by 4 bases, with 8 bases between them. Looked up from germline, CDR1 is KGHSY and CDR2 is FQNENV. The length of the CDR3 is 14 residues. CDR3 DNA: TGTGCCAGCAGCCAATGGGGAGCAGGAAACACCATATATTTT. Translating it yields CASSQWGAGNTIYF.

The chain is built from TRBV18 and TRBJ1-5, with D uncertain. Germline CDR1 is KGHSH and CDR2 is LQKENI. There are 13 residues in the CDR3. V lost 1 base, J lost 7 bases, and 8 bases lay in between. CDR3 sequence (DNA): TGTGCCAGCTCACCACACGTGGAGCAGCCCCAGCATTTT. It specifies CASSPHVEQPQHF.

The chain joins TRBV27 to TRBJ1-6; no clear D. Germline CDR1 MNHEY, CDR2 SMNVEV (reference sequence). The CDR3 has 15 amino acids. Trimming stripped 8 bases from V and 7 bases from J, with 18 bases between. The CDR3 reads CASRMPEIANSPLHF. DNA of the CDR3: TGTGCCAGCCGTATGCCCGAGATAGCGAATTCACCCCTCCACTTT.

The chain is built from TRBV5-4 and TRBJ1-2; tentative D call: TRBD1 (6 bases). The ends were cut back, 0 bases at V and 3 bases at J, with 6 bases in the middle. The CDR3 loop spans 13 amino acids. From germline, CDR1 is SGHNT and CDR2 YYREEE (reference sequence). The CDR3 sequence is CASSLAGDYGYTF. CDR3 coding DNA: TGTGCCAGCAGCTTGGCAGGGGACTATGGCTACACCTTC.